Shown below are 29 T cell receptor beta chains from a single sample sequenced in a study of identical twins. In TCRdb, the 5' RACE reads were re-called with MiXCR into one record per CDR3 protein. This sample yields over 550,000 distinct CDR3 sequences, of which about 7.1% are seen a single time; 1.5% to 2% belongs to the top ten. These data are also associated with another study on yellow fever vaccine responses in identical twins.

Source material: PBMCs. Source of these receptors: a woman aged 18-35 years in good health.

This rearrangement joins TRBV12-5 to TRBJ2-3; a possible D gene is TRBD2 (5 bases). Germline V gene sequence: CDR1 LGHNT, CDR2 FRNRAP. CDR3 size: 16 residues. V shed 6 bases and J shed 9 bases, with 25 bases lying between them. CDR3 sequence: CASGAGTEGSLATQYF. As DNA, the CDR3 is TGTGCTAGTGGGGCGGGCACAGAGGGCTCTCTGGCCACGCAGTATTTT.

There are a few counts of this clonotype. The chain is built from TRBV10-3 and TRBJ1-1; D is possibly TRBD1 (6 bases). Trimming pared 3 bases from V and 0 bases from J, leaving 11 bases between. CDR1 and CDR2 from the germline V gene are ENHRY and SYGVKD. The length of the CDR3 is 15 residues. CDR3 DNA: TGTGCCATCAGTGACCCAGGGGAAATGAACACTGAAGCTTTCTTT. This translates into CAISDPGEMNTEAFF.

This clonotype was counted many times. The V and J genes are TRBV12-3 or TRBV12-4 and TRBJ2-2, with 8 nucleotides matching TRBD1. The CDR3 consists of 14 residues. Losses at the gene ends were 10 bases for V and 6 bases for J; bases not matched to a gene: 10. The CDR3 region has the DNA TGTGCCACCTTAGACAGGGGAGGCCCCGGGGAGCTGTTTTTT. This gives the protein CATLDRGGPGELFF.

For this clonotype: A read error is likely, as this CDR3 ends without the conserved phenylalanine or tryptophan. The limits of the CDR3 on the DNA are not certain, so only TCRdb's listed CDR3 is given. This chain links TRBV4-1 with TRBJ2-3; the table's TRBD2 call for D was not verified on the DNA. 16 amino acids form the CDR3, both terminal residues included. The V gene's germline CDR1 is MGHRA and CDR2 YSYEKL. The CDR3 here is CASSQDGGTSGTLSFV.

The chain is built from TRBV11-3 and TRBJ1-1; possible D gene TRBD1, 5 bases. CDR1 SGHNT and CDR2 YENEEA come from the germline V gene. The CDR3 loop spans 12 amino acids. V lost 3 bases to trimming and J lost 11 bases, with 13 bases between them. CDR3 loop: CASSLGPERAFF. CDR3 DNA sequence: TGTGCCAGCAGCTTGGGACCCGAACGGGCTTTCTTT.

This clonotype showed up just a few times. The rearrangement links TRBV24-1 to TRBJ2-4; the D gene could be TRBD1 or TRBD2 (5 bases each). The CDR3 is 15 residues long. Germline values: CDR1 KGHDR, CDR2 SFDVKD. The V gene lost 9 bases and the J gene lost 1 base, with 15 bases spanning the gap. The CDR3 coding sequence is TGTGCCACCTCATCGGTGGGGGAGGCCAAAAACATTCAGTACTTC. Translating it yields CATSSVGEAKNIQYF.

V and J are TRBV24-1 and TRBJ2-1, with D perhaps matching TRBD1 (6 bases). V was shortened by 1 base and J by 7 bases, with 13 bases between the two germline ends. The CDR3 sequence is 15 residues long. Germline V lookup: CDR1 KGHDR, CDR2 SFDVKD. The CDR3 region is CATSDLRTVQNEQFF. CDR3 nucleotides: TGTGCCACCAGTGATTTAAGGACAGTACAGAATGAGCAGTTCTTC.

This clonotype appeared a few times. The V gene is TRBV7-3, the J gene TRBJ2-5, with 12 nucleotides matching TRBD2. CDR3 length equals 15 residues. From germline, CDR1 is SGHTA and CDR2 FQGTGA. V lost 4 bases, J lost 4 bases, and 4 bases stayed unmatched. The CDR3 protein is CASSSGLAGTETQYF. The CDR3 DNA sequence: TGTGCCAGCAGCTCAGGACTAGCGGGAACAGAGACCCAGTACTTC.

This rearrangement joins TRBV11-2 to TRBJ2-6; 12 bases are a match to TRBD1. With V trimmed by 5 bases and J by 4 bases, 9 bases remained unmatched. Germline values: CDR1 SGHAT, CDR2 FQNNGV. There are 18 residues in the CDR3. The CDR3 loop reads CASSPGTGGMQGANVLTF. The CDR3 coding sequence is TGTGCCAGCAGCCCAGGGACAGGGGGCATGCAGGGGGCCAACGTCCTGACTTTC.

The V and J genes are TRBV19 and TRBJ2-4; 9 nucleotides match TRBD1. The germline CDR1 and CDR2 sequences are LNHDA and SQIVND (reference sequence). The CDR3 totals 17 residues. Trimming at V came to 7 bases and at J to 1 base, leaving 11 bases not matched to a gene. Here the CDR3 reads CASNPGQGGGAKNIQYF. DNA for the CDR3: TGTGCCAGTAACCCGGGACAGGGCGGTGGGGCCAAAAACATTCAGTACTTC.

This clonotype has at least ten counts. The V call is TRBV29-1, the J call TRBJ1-6; D may be TRBD1 (5 bases). This CDR3 is 16 amino acids long. Germline CDR1 and CDR2: SQVTM and ANQGSEA. V was trimmed by 1 base and J by 7 bases, leaving 17 bases between them. As DNA, the CDR3 is TGCAGCGTTGAAGTCGATCGACAGCGAAAGAATTCACCCCTCCACTTT. This translates into CSVEVDRQRKNSPLHF. Full variable domain (missing parts from reference TRBV29-1 and TRBJ1-6): SAVISQKPSRDICQRGTSLTIQCQVDSQVTMMFWYRQQPGQSLTLIATANQGSEATYESGFVIDKFPISRPNLTFSTLTVSNMSPEDSSIYLCSVEVDRQRKNSPLHFGNGTRLTVT.

In this sample, this clonotype turned up many times. The V call is TRBV7-6, the J call TRBJ2-3; D may be TRBD1 (5 bases). Trimming shortened V by 1 base and J by 5 bases, and 10 bases separated the two germline ends. The CDR3 runs 14 residues. Germline loops: CDR1 SGHVS, CDR2 FNYEAQ. The CDR3 nucleotides are TGTGCCAGCAGCTTAGGACCAGGGATAGATACGCAGTATTTT. As protein: CASSLGPGIDTQYF.

In this sample, this clonotype turned up a few times. The CDR3: CASSQDRASGLHTDTQYF. DNA for the CDR3: TGCGCCAGCAGCCAAGACAGGGCCTCGGGACTCCACACAGATACGCAGTATTTT. The chain has TRBV4-1 and TRBJ2-3, with D possibly being TRBD2 (6 bases). There are 18 residues in the CDR3. Trimming took 0 bases from V and 2 from J, leaving 18 bases between them. CDR1 is MGHRA and CDR2 is YSYEKL in the germline V gene.

This clonotype was counted between two and nine times. The rearrangement uses TRBV5-1 and TRBJ2-7; the match to TRBD1 covers 9 bases. V dropped 0 bases and J dropped 3; count of bases not matched to a gene: 7. CDR1 is SGHRS, CDR2 YFSETQ, per germline. The CDR3 sequence is 16 residues long. CDR3 coding DNA: TGCGCCAGCAGCTTGGAGGTCGGACAGGGGTTCTACGAGCAGTACGTC. It specifies CASSLEVGQGFYEQYV.

This clonotype was detected many times. The gene calls are TRBV5-1 and TRBJ2-1, with D possibly matching TRBD1 (5 bases). V lost 7 bases and J 5 bases, leaving 10 bases between the germline ends. The CDR3 spans 12 residues. Per the germline V gene, CDR1 is SGHRS and CDR2 is YFSETQ. CDR3 protein: CASQQENNEQFF. As DNA, the CDR3 is TGCGCCAGCCAACAGGAGAACAATGAGCAGTTCTTC. The full variable domain, in which reference TRBV5-1 and TRBJ2-1 provide the parts outside the CDR3, is KAGVTQTPRYLIKTRGQQVTLSCSPISGHRSVSWYQQTPGQGLQFLFEYFSETQRNKGNFPGRFSGRQFSNSRSEMNVSTLELGDSALYLCASQQENNEQFFGPGTRLTVL.

V is TRBV5-5 and J is TRBJ2-5, with 8 bases fitting TRBD2. CDR3 length equals 14 residues. CDR1 and CDR2 from the germline V gene are SGHKS and YYEKEE (reference sequence). The trim removed 0 bases at V and 5 bases at J, leaving 3 bases unmatched. The CDR3 reads CASSLAGTRETQYF. CDR3 nucleotides: TGTGCCAGCAGCTTGGCCGGGACTAGGGAGACCCAGTACTTC.

The chain couples TRBV6-5 to TRBJ1-3; 7 bases map to TRBD1. The CDR3 sequence is 15 residues long. Germline CDR1 is MNHEY and CDR2 is SVGAGI. The V segment lost 5 bases and the J segment 3 bases; nucleotides outside the gene matches: 7. The chain's CDR3 is CASSAPTGNGNTIYF. The CDR3, as DNA: TGTGCCAGCAGTGCCCCGACAGGGAATGGAAACACCATATATTTT.

This clonotype was seen a handful of times. CDR3 amino acids: CADRDSGQPQHF. CDR3 nucleotide sequence: TGTGCCGACAGGGATTCGGGCCAGCCCCAGCATTTT. V gene TRBV12-3 or TRBV12-4 combines with J gene TRBJ1-5; TRBD1 matches at 7 bases. Trimming cost V 11 bases and J 7 bases; bases outside gene matches: 8. This CDR3 contains 12 residues.

This clonotype was counted a few times. Germline and junction disagree at one end, which may indicate a read error. The rearrangement links TRBV20-1 to TRBJ2-2; 8 positions match TRBD2. The CDR3 has 16 residues. Per germline, CDR1 DFQATT and CDR2 SNEGSKA (reference sequence). Written as DNA, the CDR3 is TGCTGTGCTAGAGAAGGGCTAGCGGGGAACACCGGGGAGCTGTTTTTT. It is translated as CCAREGLAGNTGELFF.

Note on this clonotype: A much larger clone is a single base away; this may be a read error. It is likely a read error, because the conserved phenylalanine at the end of the CDR3 is missing. V is TRBV5-1 and J is TRBJ2-3, with D perhaps assigned TRBD1 or TRBD2 (5 bases each). V shed 3 bases and J shed 0 bases, with 14 bases lying between them. Germline V lookup: CDR1 SGHRS, CDR2 YFSETQ. CDR3 length: 16 residues. Here the CDR3 DNA reads TGCGCCAGCAGCTCAAGGGACGTCAGTAGCACAGATACGCAGTATTCT. Its translation is CASSSRDVSSTDTQYS.

This clonotype has a handful of counts. V and J are TRBV7-8 and TRBJ2-1; 13 bases align to TRBD2. This CDR3 spans 17 amino acids. Trimming at V came to 5 bases and at J to 6 bases, leaving 10 bases not matched to a gene. Germline lookup yields CDR1 SGHVS and CDR2 FQNEAQ. CDR3 DNA sequence: TGTGCCAGCAGCCTCCAGACTAGCGGGGGGCGGGCCAATGAGCAGTTCTTC. This sequence encodes CASSLQTSGGRANEQFF. Looking up the rest from reference TRBV7-8 and TRBJ2-1 gives the full variable domain: GAGVSQSPRYKVAKRGQDVALRCDPISGHVSLFWYQQALGQGPEFLTYFQNEAQLDKSGLPSDRFFAERPEGSVSTLKIQRTQQEDSAVYLCASSLQTSGGRANEQFFGPGTRLTVL.

This clonotype has ten or more counts. V usage is TRBV3-1 and J usage is TRBJ2-2; D unresolved. Germline-derived CDR1 and CDR2 are LGHDT and YNNKEL (reference sequence). The CDR3 loop spans 13 amino acids. Trimming took off 2 bases at V and 8 bases at J, with 9 bases between the two ends. The CDR3 loop is CASSQSLRGELFF. CDR3 DNA: TGTGCCAGCAGCCAAAGCCTTCGGGGGGAGCTGTTTTTT.

This clonotype was seen a few times. V and J are TRBV20-1 and TRBJ2-1, with 8 nucleotides matching TRBD1. J lost 5 bases, V lost 1 base, and 10 bases had no gene match. CDR1 is DFQATT, CDR2 SNEGSKA, per germline (reference sequence). The CDR3 spans 16 residues. CDR3 sequence: CSARVTGQGADNEQFF. In nucleotides, the CDR3 is TGCAGTGCTAGAGTCACGGGGCAGGGGGCCGACAATGAGCAGTTCTTC.

This clonotype has at least ten counts. This chain uses TRBV5-8 with TRBJ2-1; 7 positions match TRBD1. The junction had 1 base not matched to a gene; V was cut back by 1 base and J by 6 bases. The CDR3 runs to 13 residues. Germline V gene data show CDR1 as SGHTS and CDR2 as YDEGEE. CDR3 in DNA: TGTGCCAGCAGCTTGACAGGGGTCAATGAGCAGTTCTTC. Protein sequence: CASSLTGVNEQFF.

This clonotype was counted ten times or more. The rearrangement links TRBV2 to TRBJ2-7; D possibly corresponds to TRBD1 (6 bases). Trimming took off 4 bases at V and 0 bases at J, with 16 bases between the two ends. The CDR3 is 16 amino acids. CDR1 SNHLY and CDR2 FYNNEI come from the germline V gene. The CDR3 nucleotides read TGTGCCAGCAGTGTGGGGGCGAACACCAACTCCTACGAGCAGTACTTC. Translated: CASSVGANTNSYEQYF.

This clonotype appeared a few times. The rearrangement uses TRBV14 and TRBJ2-3, with 10 positions matching TRBD2. CDR3 length: 17 amino acids. CDR1 and CDR2 from the germline V gene are SGHDN and FVKESK. Trimming removed 0 bases from V and 6 bases from J; junction bases left unmatched: 9. The CDR3 nucleotides are TGTGCCAGCAGCCAAGAGCCCCAGCGGGAGGGCCGTGATACGCAGTATTTT. It codes for CASSQEPQREGRDTQYF.

The sample holds a few counts of this clonotype. V and J are TRBV28 and TRBJ2-5, with D tentatively TRBD2 (5 bases). The CDR3 is 15 residues long. The germline CDR1 and CDR2 sequences are MDHEN and SYDVKM. V was shortened by 7 bases and J by 5 bases, with 20 bases between the two germline ends. The CDR3, as DNA: TGTGCCAGCAAACCCTCACCGGGGTTTGGGGAGACCCAGTACTTC. Translating gives CASKPSPGFGETQYF.

This clonotype showed up many times. The chain couples TRBV27 to TRBJ2-3; 8 bases line up with TRBD2. The length of the CDR3 is 15 residues. J lost 0 bases, V lost 2 bases, and 1 base had no gene match. Germline V gives CDR1 MNHEY, CDR2 SMNVEV (reference sequence). CDR3 DNA sequence: TGTGCCAGCAGTTTACCGGGAGGGAGCACAGATACGCAGTATTTT. Translated, it gives CASSLPGGSTDTQYF.

This clonotype was recorded many times. The rearrangement uses TRBV12-3 or TRBV12-4 and TRBJ2-1; 7 bases fit TRBD1. The length of the CDR3 is 17 residues. V lost 3 bases to trimming and J lost 0 bases; unmatched junction nucleotides: 8. The DNA of the CDR3 is TGTGCCAGCAGTTTCGCCGGACAGGTCAACTCCTACAATGAGCAGTTCTTC. It specifies CASSFAGQVNSYNEQFF.